Sequencing of this T cell receptor beta chain was carried out in a study of T cells after yellow fever vaccination. Study outcomes and limitations: A small share of clonotypes appeared in both CD4 and CD8 compartments. Compared with primary, the secondary response was weaker and peaked at day 5, not 15. Booster sampling recovered most clones from primary vaccination (less than 97% CD4, approximately 90% CD8).

Details on this clonotype: Its specificity is not known. The junction departs from the called germline gene at one end, perhaps through a read error.

UMIs and a universal primer site were added when TCR cDNA was made by 5'RACE template switching. TCRdb recomputed calls from the 5' RACE reads with MiXCR, one row per CDR3 protein. This sample has some 73,000 distinct CDR3 sequences; around 7.3% occur once, and the top ten carry about two fifths. This specimen was CD8+ T cells sorted from PBMCs, taken on the day of the yellow fever booster vaccination. This sequence originates from a man aged 25 to 40 who received the YFV17D yellow fever vaccine.

The chain's CDR3 is CASSYRSGGVDQETQYF. Here the CDR3 DNA reads TGTGCCTCGAGTTATCGGTCCGGGGGCGTAGATCAAGAGACCCAGTACTTC. The chain couples TRBV30 to TRBJ2-5; D may correspond to TRBD1 or TRBD2 (6 bases each). Germline CDR1 and CDR2: GTSNPN and SVGIG (reference sequence). CDR3 length: 17 amino acids.